A single sample gave rise to the 18 T cell receptor beta chains below, sequenced in a study of T cell clonotyping in hematopoietic cell transplantation. Clones were read by immunoSEQ multiplex PCR, and TCRdb kept only the in-frame ones, dropping some. In the table there are some 40,000 clones, 94% of which are singletons. Sequences were obtained from peripheral blood mononuclear cells. The receptor source for this set is a woman aged 45-65 years in good health. Some clones in this sample may be carry-over from other donors' samples.

The gene calls are TRBV27 and TRBJ2-7; 9 bases map to TRBD1. Trimming at V came to 6 bases and at J to 3 bases, leaving 12 bases not matched to a gene. CDR3 size: 16 residues. The germline V gene encodes CDR1 MNHEY and CDR2 SMNVEV (reference sequence). The CDR3 is CASSRGTGGQGYEQYF. The DNA of the CDR3 is TGTGCCAGCAGCCGTGGAACGGGGGGACAGGGCTACGAGCAGTACTTC.

V and J are TRBV7-6 and TRBJ2-5; maybe TRBD1 (5 bases). CDR3 size: 14 residues. Trimming shortened V by 3 bases and J by 1 base, and 9 bases separated the two germline ends. The V gene's germline CDR1 is SGHVS and CDR2 FNYEAQ. CDR3 sequence reads: CASSFRQIQETQYF. The CDR3 DNA sequence: TGTGCCAGCAGCTTCCGACAGATCCAAGAGACCCAGTACTTC.

The chain combines TRBV7-6 with TRBJ1-5; D gene unclear. This CDR3 has 14 residues. V shed 0 bases and J shed 3 bases, with 6 bases lying between them. Germline CDR1 reads SGHVS; CDR2 reads FNYEAQ. For the CDR3, the DNA is TGTGCCAGCAGCTTAGCGCCACTCAATCAGCCCCAGCATTTT. Translation gives CASSLAPLNQPQHF.

V is TRBV30 and J is TRBJ2-2; weak D call: TRBD2 (5 bases). This CDR3 is built from 17 residues. Germline CDR1 reads GTSNPN; CDR2 reads SVGIG (reference sequence). Trimming removed 1 base from V and 6 bases from J, with 21 bases in between. CDR3 protein: CAWSAQAAGRWAGELFF. In DNA, the CDR3 is TGTGCCTGGAGTGCTCAAGCGGCAGGTCGTTGGGCCGGGGAGCTGTTTTTT.

The chain is built from TRBV9 and TRBJ2-5, with 9 bases aligning to TRBD2. The CDR3 is made up of 15 amino acids. CDR1 and CDR2 from the germline V gene are SGDLS and YYNGEE. With 4 bases clipped from V and 5 bases from J, the junction kept 9 bases outside the gene matches. CDR3 in DNA: TGTGCCAGCAGCCTTAGCGGGGGCCGTGGGGAGACCCAGTACTTC. Translated, it gives CASSLSGGRGETQYF.

The chain links TRBV28 to TRBJ2-2; weak D call: TRBD1 (6 bases). The germline V gene encodes CDR1 MDHEN and CDR2 SYDVKM. This CDR3 has 16 amino acids. V dropped 7 bases and J dropped 0 bases, with 15 bases sitting between them. Here the CDR3 DNA reads TGTGCCAGCACCCCGGGTTGGGGGCCGAACACCGGGGAGCTGTTTTTT. Amino acid sequence: CASTPGWGPNTGELFF.

This chain links TRBV7-6 with TRBJ2-7; 9 bases line up with TRBD2. The length of the CDR3 is 18 residues. Germline values: CDR1 SGHVS, CDR2 FNYEAQ. The trim removed 5 bases at V and 4 bases at J, leaving 18 bases unmatched. This CDR3 is CASSQPEGSSGTQYEQYF. CDR3 DNA sequence: TGTGCCAGCAGCCAACCGGAGGGATCTAGCGGGACACAGTACGAGCAGTACTTC.

The chain uses TRBV18 and TRBJ2-2; 10 positions match TRBD2. The length of the CDR3 is 16 residues. V was clipped by 2 bases and J by 4 bases; unmatched bases: 4. Germline values: CDR1 KGHSH, CDR2 LQKENI. CDR3 DNA sequence: TGTGCCAGCTCACCAACCGGGACTAGCGCCACCGGGGAGCTGTTTTTT. This codes for CASSPTGTSATGELFF.

The rearrangement uses TRBV6-1 and TRBJ1-5; D is unclear. CDR3 length: 12 residues. The V end lost 4 bases, the J end lost 9 bases, and 10 bases lay between the germline ends. Germline V gives CDR1 MNHNS, CDR2 SASEGT. The CDR3 region has the DNA TGTGCCAGCAGTGTGGAACTTTCGCCCCAGCATTTT. Translating it yields CASSVELSPQHF.

This chain uses TRBV6-1 with TRBJ2-7; D unresolved. The CDR3 runs 12 residues. Germline values: CDR1 MNHNS, CDR2 SASEGT. Between the trimmed V and J ends, which lost 4 bases and 2 bases, there was a span of 6 bases. CDR3 DNA sequence: TGTGCCAGCAGTGGCGGTACCTACGAGCAGTACTTC. Amino acids: CASSGGTYEQYF.

V is TRBV11-3 and J is TRBJ2-5, with D perhaps TRBD2 (5 bases). There are 13 residues in the CDR3. The germline V and J ends were trimmed by 2 bases and 5 bases, with 9 bases remaining between them. Germline V gives CDR1 SGHNT, CDR2 YENEEA. The CDR3 DNA reads as TGTGCCAGCAGCTTATCCCCGGGGGAGACCCAGTACTTC. It translates to CASSLSPGETQYF.

The V gene is TRBV29-1, the J gene TRBJ1-1, with D possibly being TRBD1 (6 bases). Trimming removed 2 bases at V and 9 bases at J, with 19 bases between. CDR1 and CDR2 (germline): SQVTM, ANQGSEA. The CDR3 has 14 amino acids. CDR3 residues: CSVEKTPTGSQAFF. The CDR3 DNA sequence: TGCAGCGTTGAAAAAACTCCGACAGGCTCTCAAGCTTTCTTT.

This sequence joins TRBV2 and TRBJ2-7, with 7 bases that match TRBD1. V shed 6 bases, J shed 3 bases, and the junction held 8 bases outside the gene matches. This CDR3 region has 14 residues. The germline V gene encodes CDR1 SNHLY and CDR2 FYNNEI. CDR3 nucleotides: TGTGCCAGCAGGGGGGACAGTAGATACTACGAGCAGTACTTC. It codes for CASRGDSRYYEQYF.

The chain has TRBV4-3 and TRBJ2-3, with 10 bases fitting TRBD2. Trimming cost V 0 bases and J 3 bases; bases outside gene matches: 6. The CDR3 is 17 amino acids. Germline V gene sequence: CDR1 LGHNA, CDR2 YSLEER. The CDR3 spells CASSQDQASGGTDTQYF. The CDR3 DNA follows: TGCGCCAGCAGCCAAGATCAGGCTAGCGGGGGAACAGATACGCAGTATTTT.

The V and J genes are TRBV19 and TRBJ1-5; possibly TRBD1 for D (5 bases). Germline values: CDR1 LNHDA, CDR2 SQIVND (reference sequence). This CDR3 comprises 14 residues. V was trimmed by 5 bases and J by 10 bases, leaving 18 bases between them. Here the CDR3 DNA reads TGTGCCAGTAGTGCACCGGGACCCCTTAATCCCCAGCATTTT. It encodes CASSAPGPLNPQHF.

The chain carries TRBV6-4 and TRBJ1-5; D is unresolved. Germline CDR1 is MRHNA and CDR2 is SNTAGT. This CDR3 contains 14 residues. Trimming cost V 0 bases and J 6 bases, with 9 bases left between them. For the CDR3, the DNA is TGTGCCAGCAGTGACTCGATGGGCACTCAGCCCCAGCATTTT. As protein: CASSDSMGTQPQHF.

This chain connects TRBV7-2 to TRBJ1-1; no clear D gene. V was cut by 1 base and J by 3 bases, with 6 bases left in between. The germline V gene has CDR1 SGHTA and CDR2 FQGNSA. This CDR3 is built from 13 residues. This CDR3 is CASSLVRDTEAFF. In DNA, the CDR3 is TGTGCCAGCAGCTTAGTTAGGGACACTGAAGCTTTCTTT.

The DNA of the CDR3 is TGTGCCAGTAGTATATCCGGGGGAAGAGAGACCCAGTACTTC. It yields the protein CASSISGGRETQYF. V is TRBV19 and J is TRBJ2-5, with TRBD2 as a possible D gene (6 bases). CDR3 length equals 14 residues. Germline V gene sequence: CDR1 LNHDA, CDR2 SQIVND (reference sequence). The V end was cut by 2 bases, the J end by 4 bases, with 11 bases between.